This TCR beta chain was sequenced during a study of blood T cells in healthy people across ages (dated by TCRdb to the mid-2010s). At the level of the whole study: In model experiments, template switching captured about one uniquely barcoded TCR beta cDNA molecule for every two T cells. Age-related changes in TCR beta repertoire diversity were measured in the study by deep sequencing normalized with unique cDNA molecular identifiers. The donors were split into four age groups: young (average 16 years), middle-aged (more than 35), aged (approximately 59) and long-lived (roughly 86). To avoid experimental bias, donors of different ages were randomly spread across the sequencing lanes. The study analyzed two additional independent replicas of 1 million unique cDNA reads from the same blood draw for two donors, one aged 18 to 29 and one aged 80 or older. The paper as a whole reports these results and caveats: Observed TCR beta diversity per million T cells fell roughly linearly with age, and a significant reduction was already apparent by age about 38. Bulk unsorted PBMC profiling prevented conclusive comparison of naive and antigen-experienced compartments. Observed TCR beta diversity correlated strongly with the percentage of naive T cells measured by flow cytometry. Estimates of total diversity based on one million sequenced T cells were regarded as lower bounds and as underestimates. Compared with the aged group, the long-lived group had more naive CD4+ T cells, fewer expanded clones and increased TCR diversity, a pattern suggesting age selection. Because the CMV infection status of the donors was unknown, age-related changes in expanded clonotypes may potentially have been confounded.

This clonotype has a handful of counts. Its antigen is unknown. Base qualities are not at hand, and no much larger clone is one base apart. The roughly 39 donors, aged about 6 to 95 years, were systemically healthy Caucasian individuals from Russia. Ten milliliters of peripheral blood were drawn from each donor into EDTA-treated Vacutainer tubes. PBMCs were isolated by Ficoll-Paque density-gradient centrifugation, with at least 7 million obtained per sample. Trizol reagent was used to extract total RNA from the PBMCs, yielding at least 6 micrograms per sample. The percentages of naive CD45RAhigh/CD27high T cells were determined by flow cytometry on a PBMC aliquot from every donor. Compared with germline, V lacks 3 bases and J lacks 6 bases; bases without a gene match: 10. The CDR3 starts with the cysteine, ends with the phenylalanine, and has 15 residues. Only the CDR3 portion is preserved as DNA: 45 bases, with reading frame beginning at the first base. According to the germline V gene (reference sequence), CDR1 reads DFQATT and CDR2 reads SNEGSKA.

The library was prepared using 5' RACE. Sequenced using an Illumina HiSeq 2500. A second PCR of roughly 7 to 12 cycles was run with a J-beta primer mix and a sample-barcoded 5' primer. A template-switch 5' adaptor carrying 12 random nucleotides introduced a unique molecular identifier onto each TCR beta cDNA molecule. At least 3 million CDR3-containing paired-end reads were obtained from each sample. First-strand cDNA synthesis was performed from all RNA using the Mint cDNA synthesis kit, with priming by a TRBC-specific oligonucleotide. All cDNA was treated with uracil-DNA glycosylase and then went through a first 18-cycle PCR with the universal primers M1SS and BC2_uni_R. As for the original processing: Normalization of each sample was performed by random selection of 1 million high-quality reads, each carrying a distinct molecular identifier. Reads sharing molecular identifiers were discarded rather than binned into consensus sequences. MiTCR, set to a Q25 quality threshold and the strictest error-elimination algorithm, was used for CDR3 identification, clonotype clustering and error correction. A nonparametric unseen species model using Euler transformation provided a lower-bound estimate of total TCR beta diversity. TCRdb reprocessed the public reads (quality trimming at Q25 with fastp, clone calling with MiXCR) and kept in-frame beta chains. Every CDR3 protein is listed once, alongside the most common genes and DNA of its rows. Here the V and J calls rest on TCRdb's processing, not on the authors' analysis. In this sample the table shows approximately 800,000 distinct CDR3 sequences, approximately 60% of which occur a single time. More than 25% of the sample is in the top ten clones.

This sequence originates from a man aged 40-55 years in good health. The chain links TRBV20-1 with TRBJ2-5; 10 bases in the junction line up with TRBD2. Source material: blood. CDR3 region: CSARPLAGVTKTQYF. In nucleotide form, the sequence is TGCAGTGCTAGGCCCCTAGCGGGGGTCACGAAGACCCAGTACTTC.